This T cell receptor beta chain was found in a study of cytomegalovirus exposure and HLA in healthy donors. Sequencing used immunoSEQ multiplex PCR; TCRdb keeps in-frame clones, though not all of them. Among some 170,000 clones listed, around nine tenths were seen once. As concerns this clone: Its specificity is unknown.

The length of the CDR3 is 22 residues. Whole-study findings and limits: According to reports, the classifier identified cytomegalovirus status with high specificity and sensitivity. Usually a TCR sequence was rare, but some public TCRs were found in many donors. Clusters of TCRs from the first cohort tended to co-occur in the 130 or so validation repertoires (as a later analysis found).

Sequencing was carried out using PBMCs. The gene calls are TRBV21-1 and TRBJ1-5; the D segment call TRBD1 is taken from the table without a DNA check. TRBV21-1 is termed a pseudogene. This TCR was recovered from a man aged 18 to 35 in good health and CMV-seropositive. CDR3 sequence (DNA): TGTGCCAGCAGCATTCTGATCTTCGGGACACCCAAATTAAGGTCGGGCAATCAGCCCCAGCATTTT. Protein: CASSILIFGTPKLRSGNQPQHF.